Below are 20 T cell receptor beta chains sequenced from a single sample in a study of blood T cell repertoires in COVID-19. The data were produced by immunoSEQ multiplex PCR, yet TCRdb's version contains in-frame clones alone and is incomplete. The sample holds about 120,000 clones, about four fifths seen once. Input material: peripheral blood. These receptors came from a human donor in a cohort sampled during active COVID-19.

V gene TRBV19 combines with J gene TRBJ2-7, with 8 bases lining up with TRBD1. The CDR3 is made up of 14 amino acids. Germline V lookup: CDR1 LNHDA, CDR2 SQIVND (reference sequence). With V trimmed by 3 bases and J by 4 bases, 5 bases remained unmatched. The CDR3 loop is CASSMQGASYEQYF. For the CDR3, the DNA is TGTGCCAGTAGTATGCAGGGGGCATCGTACGAGCAGTACTTC.

The chain has TRBV5-4 and TRBJ2-7; 8 nucleotides match TRBD1. Unmatched junction bases numbered 6, after V lost 1 base and J lost 6 bases. There are 14 residues in the CDR3. Germline V gene data show CDR1 as SGHNT and CDR2 as YYREEE (reference sequence). CDR3 loop: CASSLWSGGSEQYF. The CDR3 nucleotides are TGTGCCAGCAGCTTGTGGTCAGGGGGCAGCGAGCAGTACTTC.

This rearrangement joins TRBV18 to TRBJ2-7; 9 bases match TRBD1. This CDR3 is 14 amino acids long. Germline V CDR1 and CDR2: KGHSH, LQKENI. Germline trimming cut 3 bases from V and 5 bases from J; bases unmatched to any gene: 5. Here the CDR3 reads CASSPRDRVDEQYF. The CDR3 DNA follows: TGTGCCAGCTCACCCCGGGACAGGGTGGACGAGCAGTACTTC.

V and J are TRBV7-2 and TRBJ2-3; 7 nucleotides agree with TRBD2. J gave up 10 bases and V 5 bases, and 3 bases lay outside the gene matches. This CDR3 contains 11 residues. Per germline, CDR1 SGHTA and CDR2 FQGNSA. The CDR3 sequence: CASSTGLPQYF. In nucleotides, the CDR3 is TGTGCCAGCAGCACGGGACTACCGCAGTATTTT.

As regards this clone: Mismatch with germline at one junction end may stem from a read error. The chain combines TRBV18 with TRBJ2-1, with 9 bases matching TRBD1. CDR3 size: 16 residues. The germline gives CDR1 KGHSH, CDR2 LQKENI. Here the CDR3 DNA reads TGTGCCAGCTTACCAACCGGGACAGGGTTCTACAATGAGCAGTTCTTC. Protein: CASLPTGTGFYNEQFF.

In its sample, this clone was seen a few times. The J gene is TRBJ1-4, the V gene TRBV2, with 7 bases identical to TRBD1. The germline CDR1 and CDR2 sequences are SNHLY and FYNNEI. Trimming took 6 bases from V and 7 from J; bases not matched to a gene: 11. This CDR3 has 15 amino acids. In DNA form, the CDR3 reads TGTGCCAGCAGCGGCGGACAGGTGGGGGGTGAAAAACTGTTTTTT. This gives the protein CASSGGQVGGEKLFF.

J is TRBJ1-6 and V is TRBV18, with 7 bases identical to TRBD1. Germline V CDR1 and CDR2: KGHSH, LQKENI. There are 16 residues in the CDR3. V lost 3 bases to trimming and J lost 3 bases; unmatched junction nucleotides: 5. CDR3 DNA sequence: TGTGCCAGCTCACCGAGGACAGGTGACTATAATTCACCCCTCCACTTT. Amino acids: CASSPRTGDYNSPLHF.

This clone was seen a single time. The V gene is TRBV19, the J gene TRBJ1-1, with no clear D. The V gene's germline CDR1 is LNHDA and CDR2 SQIVND (reference sequence). This CDR3 is 13 amino acids long. The V gene lost 7 bases and the J gene lost 4 bases, with 13 bases spanning the gap. The CDR3 sequence is CASTVNRGTEAFF. The CDR3 bases are TGTGCCAGTACCGTTAATAGAGGCACTGAAGCTTTCTTT.

This clone has only a few counts. The rearrangement links TRBV3-1 (or the pseudogene TRBV3-2) to TRBJ2-1, with TRBD2 matching over 9 bases. Looked up from germline, CDR1 is LGHDT and CDR2 is YNNKEL (reference sequence). The ends lost 1 base at V and 7 bases at J; junction bases unmatched: 8. The CDR3 extends over 16 amino acids. In DNA form, the CDR3 reads TGTGCCAGCAGCCAAGGCGGTAGCGGGGGTTGGAATGAGCAGTTCTTC. It translates to CASSQGGSGGWNEQFF.

CDR3 coding DNA: TGTGCCACCGGAAGGGGACTAGCGGGGTACGAGCAGTTCTTC. This gives the protein CATGRGLAGYEQFF. V is TRBV19 and J is TRBJ2-1, with TRBD2 matching 13 bases. The V gene end was trimmed by 10 bases and the J gene end by 10 bases; junction bases not matched to a gene: 10. Germline CDR1 reads LNHDA; CDR2 reads SQIVND (reference sequence). The CDR3 is 14 residues long.

The chain couples TRBV3-1 (or the pseudogene TRBV3-2) to TRBJ2-3; the match to TRBD1 covers 12 bases. Germline-derived CDR1 and CDR2 are LGHDT and YNNKEL (reference sequence). Germline trimming cut 3 bases from V and 5 bases from J; bases unmatched to any gene: 9. This CDR3 has 17 amino acids. CDR3 region: CASSQDLGTGGGDTQYF. Here the CDR3 DNA reads TGTGCCAGCAGCCAGGATCTAGGGACAGGGGGCGGAGATACGCAGTATTTT.

This clone was seen only a few times. V usage is TRBV11-2 and J usage is TRBJ2-3; TRBD2 agrees at 9 bases. This CDR3 has 16 amino acids. CDR1 SGHAT and CDR2 FQNNGV come from the germline V gene. V was clipped by 1 base and J by 0 bases; unmatched bases: 2. CDR3 DNA sequence: TGTGCCAGCAGCTTAGGGGCGGGGGGGAGCACAGATACGCAGTATTTT. It yields the protein CASSLGAGGSTDTQYF.

This chain connects TRBV6-5 to TRBJ2-2; possible D gene TRBD1, 5 bases. Looked up from germline, CDR1 is MNHEY and CDR2 is SVGAGI. The CDR3 contains 14 residues. Trimming removed 6 bases at V and 2 bases at J, with 10 bases between. The CDR3 region has the DNA TGTGCCAGCAGCTTTCAGGGAAACACCGGGGAGCTGTTTTTT. Translated, it gives CASSFQGNTGELFF.

On this clone itself: This CDR3 is also generated by other DNA sequences in the sample. The chain has TRBV5-1 and TRBJ2-7; D is possibly TRBD1 (5 bases). Germline assignment: CDR1 SGHRS and CDR2 YFSETQ. The CDR3 runs 13 residues. V dropped 1 base and J dropped 3 bases, with 8 bases sitting between them. CDR3: CASSLTGYYEQYF. The DNA of the CDR3 is TGCGCCAGCAGCTTGACAGGATACTACGAGCAGTACTTC.

This chain links TRBV5-1 with TRBJ2-7; a weak D match, TRBD2 (5 bases). Between the trimmed V and J ends, which lost 5 bases and 6 bases, there was a span of 15 bases. This CDR3 spans 13 amino acids. Germline-derived CDR1 and CDR2 are SGHRS and YFSETQ. The CDR3 reads CASSYPGSGEQYF. CDR3 DNA sequence: TGCGCCAGCAGTTATCCGGGGTCGGGCGAGCAGTACTTC.

This clone was seen only a few times. The V gene is TRBV4-1, the J gene TRBJ1-5; TRBD1 aligns across 7 bases. V shed 1 base, J shed 5 bases, and the junction held 5 bases outside the gene matches. The CDR3 extends over 15 amino acids. CDR1 is MGHRA, CDR2 YSYEKL, per germline. The CDR3 is CASSQVGQNDQPQHF. DNA of the CDR3: TGCGCCAGCAGCCAAGTGGGACAGAACGATCAGCCCCAGCATTTT.

The CDR3 here is CASSHDRLVSGNTIYF. The CDR3 region has the DNA TGTGCCAGCAGCCACGACAGGCTCGTCTCTGGAAACACCATATATTTT. This chain joins TRBV5-6 and TRBJ1-3; maybe TRBD1 (6 bases). This CDR3 has 16 amino acids. CDR1 and CDR2 (germline): SGHDT, YYEEEE. Trimming stripped 4 bases from V and 0 bases from J, with 14 bases between.

V gene TRBV19 combines with J gene TRBJ1-5; a weak D match, TRBD1 (5 bases). CDR3 length: 14 amino acids. V shed 6 bases and J shed 0 bases, with 9 bases lying between them. Germline assignment: CDR1 LNHDA and CDR2 SQIVND (reference sequence). CDR3 DNA: TGTGCCAGTAGCCAGGGTCTTAGCAATCAGCCCCAGCATTTT. Translated: CASSQGLSNQPQHF.

The CDR3 DNA is TGTGCCAGCAGCGACACGGGGGGGATGCCTATTGAAGCTTTCTTT. Its protein product is CASSDTGGMPIEAFF. The chain combines TRBV5-4 with TRBJ1-1, with TRBD1 as a possible D gene (5 bases). CDR3 length equals 15 residues. Germline assignment: CDR1 SGHNT and CDR2 YYREEE (reference sequence). V lost 4 bases and J lost 7, with 20 bases in between.

V and J are TRBV5-8 and TRBJ2-7; no reliable D call. V lost 0 bases, J lost 1 base, and 5 bases lay in between. This CDR3 comprises 13 residues. In germline, CDR1 is SGHTS, CDR2 YDEGEE. CDR3 nucleotides: TGTGCCAGCAGCTTGGACACATCCTACGAGCAGTACTTC. Translated, it gives CASSLDTSYEQYF.